Listed here is a single T cell receptor (beta chain). This receptor's antigen is unknown. Qualities for individual bases were not recorded, and no much larger clone is one base off. The sample is drawn from a study of blood T cell repertoires in COVID-19 (dated by TCRdb to the early 2020s). Background on the whole study: Recovered participants in ImmuneRACE Cohort 3 were defined by two consecutive negative NP/OP PCR tests, clearance by a healthcare professional, or resolution of symptoms. The collaborator samples originated in the United States, Italy and Spain and spanned the acute and convalescent phases of COVID-19. The prospective study material was composed of cDNA or gDNA derived from T cells, B-cell-depleted T cells, or PBMCs. Deeply sampled blood TCRbeta repertoires from subjects exposed to, actively infected with, or recovered from COVID-19 were included in the dataset. The repertoires were made available in a free public database intended to serve as a resource for research on the immune response to SARS-CoV-2. Samples came from the ongoing ImmuneRACE study (first 160 participants) plus 1,254 subjects from 6 global collaborators. A de-identified subject ID, COVID-19 status, age in years and sex were almost always included in the sample metadata. Where available, HLA class I and class II types were taken from metadata supplied by the sample provider and were not determined by assay-based typing.

The study at large found these results: The amount of clinical and demographic metadata varied by source and participant and was provided uncurated.

TCRbeta CDR3 regions were amplified from genomic DNA using the immunoSEQ Assay, a bias-controlled multiplex PCR. The published analysis was carried out like this. Nucleated cell counts per sample were estimated from amplification of reference gene primers within the assay. To quantify the absolute abundance of each unique TCRbeta CDR3 rearrangement, sequence reads were collapsed and filtered. For each sample, productive Simpson clonality was calculated as the square root of Simpson's diversity index over productive rearrangements. TCRdb limited this immuneACCESS table to in-frame rearrangements with V and J called. A share of clones is missing; checked studies link under half to unresolved V genes, and the rest is unexplained. D and trimming were read from the DNA, whereas the V and J calls and clone size are those reported in that table. Counted in this sample were under 200,000 clones; 65% to 80% of them appeared once. The top ten clonotypes cover around 20% of the sample.

Participants in the prospective study were aged about 18 to 95 years, lived in 20 to 25 United States geographic areas, and enrolled through a virtual design. Cohort assignment in the prospective study relied on participant-reported clinical history from a screening survey and a study questionnaire. Each participant in the prospective study had whole blood, serum and a nasopharyngeal or oropharyngeal swab collected by mobile phlebotomists. Over a roughly 2-month period, participants in the prospective study had the option of providing additional blood draws and questionnaires. Blood samples from the prospective study were shipped frozen or at room temperature prior to DNA extraction. Source material: PBMCs or T cells enriched from blood (not recorded which). The TCR was taken from a woman aged 70-85 years in a cohort exposed to, infected with or recovered from COVID-19 (not recorded which).

The DNA reads as follows: TGTGCCAGCAGCTTGCGGATAGCGGGAGTCACAGATACGCAGTATTTT. It translates to CASSLRIAGVTDTQYF. This chain joins TRBV5-4 to TRBJ2-3; 9 central nucleotides agree with TRBD2. At the junction V is shortened by 1 base and J by 2 bases; bases outside the gene matches: 5. From the germline V gene (reference sequence), CDR1 is SGHNT and CDR2 is YYREEE. The CDR3 spans 16 residues, from the cysteine through the phenylalanine. CDR3 DNA only is kept here, 48 bases in frame from base 1. When the CDR3 is completed using the reference TRBV5-4 and TRBJ2-3 genes on either side, the full variable domain is ETGVTQSPTHLIKTRGQQVTLRCSSQSGHNTVSWYQQALGQGPQFIFQYYREEENGRGNFPPRFSGLQFPNYSSELNVNALELDDSALYLCASSLRIAGVTDTQYFGPGTRLTVL.